The next 32 T cell receptor beta chains were all read from a single sample in a study of technical replicates of blood from four donors. The method was immunoSEQ multiplex PCR; TCRdb's version includes in-frame clones alone and lacks a portion of them. The table lists 100,000 or so clones, nearly 96% of them singletons, with approximately 0.2% in the top ten. Sequencing was performed on T cells isolated from PBMCs. These receptors were collected from a human donor in good health.

The J gene is TRBJ1-1, the V gene TRBV5-6, with D unresolved. Trimming stripped 7 bases from V and 7 bases from J, with 11 bases between. The length of the CDR3 is 11 residues. The germline V gene has CDR1 SGHDT and CDR2 YYEEEE. CDR3 in amino acids: CASLNRGEAFF. The CDR3 DNA reads TGTGCCAGCCTGAACCGGGGTGAAGCTTTCTTT. Full variable domain (outside the CDR3, taken from reference TRBV5-6 and TRBJ1-1): DAGVTQSPTHLIKTRGQQVTLRCSPKSGHDTVSWYQQALGQGPQFIFQYYEEEERQRGNFPDRFSGHQFPNYSSELNVNALLLGDSALYLCASLNRGEAFFGQGTRLTVV.

Written as DNA, the CDR3 is TGTGCCAGCTCACGTGGACTAGCGGGAGGGCCTGGAGATACGCAGTATTTT. Translation: CASSRGLAGGPGDTQYF. The chain joins TRBV18 to TRBJ2-3, with 15 nucleotides matching TRBD2. Germline lookup yields CDR1 KGHSH and CDR2 LQKENI. Losses at the gene ends were 4 bases for V and 5 bases for J; bases not matched to a gene: 7. There are 17 residues in the CDR3.

The V and J genes are TRBV10-3 and TRBJ2-5; 10 nucleotides agree with TRBD2. There are 16 residues in the CDR3. The junction had 3 bases not matched to a gene; V was cut back by 0 bases and J by 2 bases. CDR1 and CDR2 from the germline V gene are ENHRY and SYGVKD. The chain's CDR3 is CAISESGLAKQETQYF. CDR3 DNA: TGTGCCATCAGTGAGTCGGGACTAGCGAAACAAGAGACCCAGTACTTC.

This chain links TRBV5-6 with TRBJ1-6; 8 bases line up with TRBD1. Germline values: CDR1 SGHDT, CDR2 YYEEEE. This CDR3 spans 15 amino acids. The trim removed 3 bases at V and 5 bases at J, leaving 4 bases unmatched. CDR3 amino acids: CASSSLDRDNSPLHF. The CDR3 nucleotides read TGTGCCAGCAGCTCGTTGGACAGGGATAATTCACCCCTCCACTTT.

The genes are TRBV19 and TRBJ1-4; 8 nucleotides align to TRBD1. V dropped 5 bases and J dropped 5; count of bases not matched to a gene: 7. CDR1 and CDR2 (germline): LNHDA, SQIVND (reference sequence). This CDR3 is built from 15 residues. The CDR3 coding sequence is TGTGCCAGTAGTCCCCCCGGGGACAGGAATGAAAAACTGTTTTTT. It is translated as CASSPPGDRNEKLFF. Full variable domain (rest looked up from reference TRBV19 and TRBJ1-4): DGGITQSPKYLFRKEGQNVTLSCEQNLNHDAMYWYRQDPGQGLRLIYYSQIVNDFQKGDIAEGYSVSREKKESFPLTVTSAQKNPTAFYLCASSPPGDRNEKLFFGSGTQLSVL.

The DNA for the CDR3 is TGTGCCAGTAGTATCGGGGCAGGACAGGAGGGAAGTCAGCCCCAGCATTTT. Translated, it gives CASSIGAGQEGSQPQHF. The chain combines TRBV19 with TRBJ1-5; TRBD1 matches at 7 bases. V shed 3 bases, J shed 6 bases, and the junction held 14 bases outside the gene matches. Germline CDR1 reads LNHDA; CDR2 reads SQIVND (reference sequence). This CDR3 contains 17 residues.

The rearrangement links TRBV29-1 to TRBJ2-7; the match to TRBD1 covers 10 bases. CDR1 and CDR2 (germline): SQVTM, ANQGSEA. This CDR3 is 13 amino acids long. J gave up 6 bases and V 4 bases, and 6 bases lay outside the gene matches. CDR3 amino acids: CSVGGTGAGEQYF. CDR3 bases: TGCAGCGTTGGAGGGACAGGGGCGGGCGAGCAGTACTTC.

The chain joins TRBV18 to TRBJ2-1; 8 bases match TRBD1. The CDR3 sequence is 13 residues long. From germline, CDR1 is KGHSH and CDR2 LQKENI. V shed 2 bases, J shed 9 bases, and the junction held 3 bases outside the gene matches. CDR3 in amino acids: CASSPIQGGEQFF. The CDR3 nucleotides are TGTGCCAGCTCACCAATACAGGGGGGTGAGCAGTTCTTC.

This chain links TRBV5-6 with TRBJ2-7; 7 nucleotides line up with TRBD1. This CDR3 is 14 amino acids long. The germline V gene has CDR1 SGHDT and CDR2 YYEEEE. The trim removed 4 bases at V and 6 bases at J, leaving 10 bases unmatched. The CDR3 is CASSLRDSLVEQYF. CDR3 nucleotides: TGTGCCAGCAGCCTCCGGGACAGCCTTGTCGAGCAGTACTTC.

The V gene is TRBV5-6, the J gene TRBJ2-7; D is undetermined. From germline, CDR1 is SGHDT and CDR2 YYEEEE. The CDR3 totals 12 residues. Trimming removed 4 bases at V and 6 bases at J, with 11 bases between. The CDR3 nucleotides read TGTGCCAGCAGCGCGCGGTTAGGCGAGCAGTACTTC. Its protein is CASSARLGEQYF.

J is TRBJ2-5 and V is TRBV29-1; 9 positions match TRBD2. With 5 bases clipped from V and 5 bases from J, the junction kept 9 bases outside the gene matches. The CDR3 is made up of 14 amino acids. CDR1 and CDR2 (germline): SQVTM, ANQGSEA. The CDR3 is CSVLAGPRGETQYF. The CDR3 DNA reads as TGCAGCGTTCTAGCGGGGCCCCGCGGGGAGACCCAGTACTTC.

The V and J genes are TRBV9 and TRBJ1-1; possibly TRBD1 for D (6 bases). Germline V gene lookup returns CDR1 SGDLS and CDR2 YYNGEE. V was trimmed by 4 bases and J by 4 bases, leaving 11 bases between them. The CDR3 has 13 residues. CDR3: CASSIQGSTEAFF. The CDR3 DNA is TGTGCCAGCAGCATACAGGGTAGCACTGAAGCTTTCTTT.

This chain connects TRBV7-2 to TRBJ2-6; TRBD2 aligns across 11 bases. V lost 5 bases, J lost 0 bases, and 6 bases stayed unmatched. Germline lookup yields CDR1 SGHTA and CDR2 FQGNSA. This CDR3 contains 18 residues. The DNA for the CDR3 is TGTGCCAGCAGCGAGGGACTAGCGGCTAACTCTGGGGCCAACGTCCTGACTTTC. Translating gives CASSEGLAANSGANVLTF.

The chain combines TRBV30 with TRBJ1-2; 7 nucleotides agree with TRBD1. V trimming: 3 bases; J trimming: 4 bases; junction bases outside the gene matches: 8. This CDR3 spans 14 amino acids. The V gene's germline CDR1 is GTSNPN and CDR2 SVGIG (reference sequence). The CDR3 loop is CAWRRPGGTYGYTF. The CDR3, as DNA: TGTGCCTGGAGGAGGCCAGGGGGTACCTATGGCTACACCTTC. The variable domain in full, with the rest retrieved from reference TRBV30 and TRBJ1-2, is SQTIHQWPATLVQPVGSPLSLECTVEGTSNPNLYWYRQAAGRGLQLLFYSVGIGQISSEVPQNLSASRPQDRQFILSSKKLLLSDSGFYLCAWRRPGGTYGYTFGSGTRLTVV.

This chain joins TRBV9 and TRBJ1-2; 7 bases are shared with TRBD1. CDR1 SGDLS and CDR2 YYNGEE come from the germline V gene. After removal of 4 bases from V and 13 bases from J, the junction contained 16 bases not matched to a gene. This CDR3 has 14 residues. The DNA of the CDR3 is TGTGCCAGCAGCCCCCGACAGGGTTTGGCGGTGGTCACCTTC. Translated, it gives CASSPRQGLAVVTF.

The chain links TRBV4-2 to TRBJ2-3; D unresolved. The CDR3 is 14 amino acids. Germline values: CDR1 LGHNA, CDR2 YNFKEQ. V was pared by 0 bases and J by 6 bases, with 10 bases between. DNA for the CDR3: TGTGCCAGCAGCCAAGATCCCCCCTTTGATACGCAGTATTTT. This codes for CASSQDPPFDTQYF.

The genes are TRBV27 and TRBJ2-7, with TRBD2 matching over 9 bases. V was pared by 2 bases and J by 4 bases, with 6 bases of the junction left unmatched. The CDR3 totals 15 residues. Germline V lookup: CDR1 MNHEY, CDR2 SMNVEV (reference sequence). The CDR3 sequence: CASSLGAGGGYEQYF. The DNA of the CDR3 is TGTGCCAGCAGTTTAGGAGCGGGGGGTGGATACGAGCAGTACTTC.

The chain uses TRBV28 and TRBJ2-5; D possibly corresponds to TRBD1 (6 bases). Trimming cost V 4 bases and J 1 base, with 16 bases left between them. CDR3 length equals 16 residues. Germline loops: CDR1 MDHEN, CDR2 SYDVKM. The DNA for the CDR3 is TGTGCCAGCAGTTACCCCACCCGGGACACCCAAGAGACCCAGTACTTC. Protein sequence: CASSYPTRDTQETQYF.

This chain connects TRBV14 to TRBJ1-1; no clear D gene. This CDR3 spans 13 amino acids. V was clipped by 4 bases and J by 1 base, with 7 bases between them. Per the germline V gene, CDR1 is SGHDN and CDR2 is FVKESK. The CDR3 nucleotides are TGTGCCAGCAGCCCCGAGCGGAACACTGAAGCTTTCTTT. Its translation is CASSPERNTEAFF.

V and J are TRBV7-2 and TRBJ2-2, with a weak D call TRBD1 (5 bases). The CDR3 totals 16 residues. Trimming removed 5 bases from V and 2 bases from J, with 15 bases in between. Germline loops: CDR1 SGHTA, CDR2 FQGNSA. The DNA for the CDR3 is TGTGCCAGCAGCGCACGACAGCCTATTAACACCGGGGAGCTGTTTTTT. It is translated as CASSARQPINTGELFF.

The genes are TRBV7-9 and TRBJ1-6; D is undetermined. CDR3 size: 12 residues. V lost 1 base and J 11 bases, leaving 6 bases between the germline ends. Germline-derived CDR1 and CDR2 are SEHNR and FQNEAQ (reference sequence). The CDR3 DNA reads as TGTGCCAGCAGCTTAGGAAGCGCACCCCTCCACTTT. This codes for CASSLGSAPLHF.

The gene calls are TRBV7-2 and TRBJ2-7; 8 bases line up with TRBD2. Germline trimming cut 5 bases from V and 3 bases from J; bases unmatched to any gene: 12. This CDR3 region has 16 residues. Germline CDR1 SGHTA, CDR2 FQGNSA. DNA for the CDR3: TGTGCCAGCAGCCGACCAGAATCGCTAGCGGGCTACGAGCAGTACTTC. Encoded protein: CASSRPESLAGYEQYF. The complete variable domain, with remaining parts taken from reference TRBV7-2 and TRBJ2-7, reads GAGVSQSPSNKVTEKGKDVELRCDPISGHTALYWYRQSLGQGLEFLIYFQGNSAPDKSGLPSDRFSAERTGGSVSTLTIQRTQQEDSAVYLCASSRPESLAGYEQYFGPGTRLTVT.

The chain carries TRBV18 and TRBJ1-4, with 10 bases matching TRBD1. The CDR3 is 15 residues long. The J segment lost 3 bases and the V segment lost 2 bases, leaving 0 bases of the junction unmatched. CDR1 is KGHSH, CDR2 LQKENI, per germline. The CDR3 here is CASSPGTGANEKLFF. CDR3 bases: TGTGCCAGCTCACCAGGGACAGGGGCTAATGAAAAACTGTTTTTT.

CDR3 coding DNA: TGTGCCAGCAGCTTAGCTTCCTTCTACGAGCAGTACTTC. Its protein is CASSLASFYEQYF. V is TRBV7-8 and J is TRBJ2-7; no clear D. Per the germline V gene, CDR1 is SGHVS and CDR2 is FQNEAQ. V was pared by 0 bases and J by 3 bases, with 6 bases between. This CDR3 is built from 13 residues.

About this clone: The same CDR3 is also encoded by other DNA sequences in this sample. V is TRBV6-5 and J is TRBJ1-1; tentatively, D is TRBD1 (5 bases). This CDR3 has 14 amino acids. CDR1 MNHEY and CDR2 SVGAGI come from the germline V gene. V was pared by 0 bases and J by 5 bases, with 10 bases between. This CDR3 is CASSYSGGGTEAFF. CDR3 DNA sequence: TGTGCCAGCAGTTACTCGGGCGGGGGGACTGAAGCTTTCTTT.

The chain joins TRBV15 to TRBJ1-1; TRBD1 is a possible D gene (5 bases). V was shortened by 1 base and J by 3 bases, with 9 bases between the two germline ends. This CDR3 has 14 amino acids. Germline lookup yields CDR1 LNHNV and CDR2 YYDKDF (reference sequence). The CDR3 DNA reads as TGTGCCACCAGCAGAGGGTGGGGGGACACTGAAGCTTTCTTT. Translated: CATSRGWGDTEAFF.

This clone has just one count. The chain is built from TRBV19 and TRBJ1-1, with D uncertain. Germline V gene lookup returns CDR1 LNHDA and CDR2 SQIVND (reference sequence). This CDR3 is 15 amino acids long. Trimming stripped 8 bases from V and 4 bases from J, with 20 bases between. The CDR3 DNA reads TGTGCCAGTCGAGAGTTACGAAACCGCGGCACTGAAGCTTTCTTT. Amino acids: CASRELRNRGTEAFF.

This clone was observed a single time. The rearrangement joins TRBV30 to TRBJ2-7; a weak D match, TRBD2 (5 bases). The length of the CDR3 is 14 residues. Germline V CDR1 and CDR2: GTSNPN, SVGIG (reference sequence). Trimming removed 2 bases at V and 9 bases at J, with 20 bases between. Written as DNA, the CDR3 is TGTGCCTGGAGTAGGCCTAGGGAGATGTTGGGGCAGTACTTC. It specifies CAWSRPREMLGQYF.

This sequence joins TRBV7-8 and TRBJ2-2; D is perhaps TRBD1 (5 bases). This CDR3 region has 14 residues. V lost 6 bases, J lost 2 bases, and 10 bases lay in between. The germline V gene has CDR1 SGHVS and CDR2 FQNEAQ. The CDR3 bases are TGTGCCAGCAGGGAACAGGCAAACACCGGGGAGCTGTTTTTT. As protein: CASREQANTGELFF.

This chain uses TRBV6-6 with TRBJ2-1; TRBD1 might be the D (6 bases). V gave up 8 bases and J gave up 5 bases, with 13 bases separating them. Germline CDR1 MNHNY, CDR2 SVGAGI (reference sequence). This CDR3 contains 13 residues. The CDR3 region has the DNA TGTGCCAGCGTGTCTGAGGGGGACAATGAGCAGTTCTTC. It specifies CASVSEGDNEQFF.

CDR3 bases: TGTGCCAGCAGTCCGACTGAGGAGTACACTGAAGCTTTCTTT. Protein sequence: CASSPTEEYTEAFF. V and J are TRBV25-1 and TRBJ1-1; D unclear. This CDR3 region has 14 residues. V lost 5 bases, J lost 3 bases, and 13 bases lay in between. Looked up from germline, CDR1 is MGHDK and CDR2 is SYGVNS.

The chain links TRBV27 to TRBJ2-1, with TRBD2 identical over 12 bases. Germline V gene data show CDR1 as MNHEY and CDR2 as SMNVEV (reference sequence). This CDR3 has 15 residues. The trim removed 6 bases at V and 6 bases at J, leaving 6 bases unmatched. CDR3 nucleotides: TGTGCCAGCAGCCGGACTAGCGGGATGATCAATGAGCAGTTCTTC. Amino acid sequence: CASSRTSGMINEQFF.